The present T cell receptor (beta chain) was sequenced within a study of response to subunit inactivated influenza vaccine. Regarding the study as a whole: With each seasonal influenza vaccination, the authors suggested, few new T cells are recruited.

This clonotype has more than one count but fewer than ten. Its antigen is not known. TCRdb reprocessed the RT-PCR reads via MiXCR and lists one record per CDR3 protein. The data hold 650,000 to 800,000 distinct CDR3 sequences, with approximately 18% observed a single time. The germline gives CDR1 DFQATT, CDR2 SNEGSKA (reference sequence). The CDR3 is 14 residues long. V was shortened by 2 bases and J by 1 base, with 11 bases between the two germline ends. Sequenced material: PBMCs from blood, taken about 5 days after vaccination. The chain has TRBV20-1 and TRBJ1-1; D is perhaps TRBD1 (5 bases). This TCR derives from a man in his fifties or sixties who received an inactivated influenza vaccine. CDR3 protein: CSARLPQGNTEAFF. The CDR3 DNA reads as TGCAGTGCTAGACTCCCCCAGGGGAACACTGAAGCTTTCTTT.